This TCR beta chain was profiled in a study of cytomegalovirus exposure and HLA in healthy donors. As for the study in general: Genotyping showed around four fifths of fewer than 500 donors falling in the Caucasian-associated ancestry cluster.

PCR used 60 Vbeta primers and 13 Jbeta primers. TCRdb keeps only in-frame clones here, not all; method: immunoSEQ multiplex PCR. The sample comprises 70,000 or so clones, 82% of which are singletons, and roughly 2% rests with the top ten. Study results and caveats: For presence/absence analyses, sequencing depth was assumed to be roughly uniform across donors. Later on, a genetic analysis was performed. It linked a missense variant in DCLRE1C with V- and J-gene trimming of TCR beta. Immune exposure was documented only through CMV serostatus.

CDR1 is KGHSH and CDR2 is LQKENI in the germline V gene. CDR3 length: 16 residues. V lost 6 bases and J 3 bases, leaving 18 bases between the germline ends. Concerning this clone itself: What it binds is unknown.

Sequenced: PBMCs. V is TRBV18 and J is TRBJ1-5; D is ambiguous. The source is a man between 18 and 29 years old in good health and CMV-seronegative. The CDR3 here is CASSSLLSDLNQPQHF. In DNA, the CDR3 is TGTGCCAGCTCCTCCTTACTGAGCGATCTCAATCAGCCCCAGCATTTT.